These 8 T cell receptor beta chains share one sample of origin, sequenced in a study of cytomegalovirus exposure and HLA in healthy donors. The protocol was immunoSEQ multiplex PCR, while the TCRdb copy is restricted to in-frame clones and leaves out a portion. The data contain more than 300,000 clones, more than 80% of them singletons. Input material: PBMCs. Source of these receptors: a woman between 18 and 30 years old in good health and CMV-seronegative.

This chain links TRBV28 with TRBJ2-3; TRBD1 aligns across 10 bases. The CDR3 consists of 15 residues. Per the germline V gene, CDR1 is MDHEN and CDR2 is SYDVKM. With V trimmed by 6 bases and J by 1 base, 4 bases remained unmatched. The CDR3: CASRDRGSRTDTQYF. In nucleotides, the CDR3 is TGTGCCAGCAGGGACAGGGGGAGCCGCACAGATACGCAGTATTTT. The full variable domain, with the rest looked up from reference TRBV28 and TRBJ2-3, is DVKVTQSSRYLVKRTGEKVFLECVQDMDHENMFWYRQDPGLGLRLIYFSYDVKMKEKGDIPEGYSVSREKKERFSLILESASTNQTSMYLCASRDRGSRTDTQYFGPGTRLTVL.

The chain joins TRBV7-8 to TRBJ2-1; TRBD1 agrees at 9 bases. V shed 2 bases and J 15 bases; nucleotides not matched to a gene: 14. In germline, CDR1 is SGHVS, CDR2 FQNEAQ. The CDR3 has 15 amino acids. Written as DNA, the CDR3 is TGTGCCAGCAGCTTATACCACAGGGGGCCCCAGGAGGCGTTCTTC. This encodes CASSLYHRGPQEAFF.

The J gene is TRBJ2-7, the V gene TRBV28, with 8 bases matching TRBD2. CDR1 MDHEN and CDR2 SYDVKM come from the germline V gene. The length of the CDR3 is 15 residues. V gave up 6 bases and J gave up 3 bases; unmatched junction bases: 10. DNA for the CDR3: TGTGCCAGCAGCCCCGCCAGCGGGAGTTACTACGAGCAGTACTTC. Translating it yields CASSPASGSYYEQYF.

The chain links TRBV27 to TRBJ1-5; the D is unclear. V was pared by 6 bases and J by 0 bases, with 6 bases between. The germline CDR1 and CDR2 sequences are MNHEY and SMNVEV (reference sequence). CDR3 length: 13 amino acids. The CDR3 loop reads CASSRFSNQPQHF. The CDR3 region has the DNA TGTGCCAGCAGCCGGTTTAGCAATCAGCCCCAGCATTTT.

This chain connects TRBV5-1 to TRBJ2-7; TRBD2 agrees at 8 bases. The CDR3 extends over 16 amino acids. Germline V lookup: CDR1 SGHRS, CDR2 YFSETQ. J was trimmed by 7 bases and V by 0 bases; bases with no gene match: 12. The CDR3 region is CASSLVPDGRAREQYF. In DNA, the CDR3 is TGCGCCAGCAGCTTGGTCCCTGACGGGAGGGCCAGGGAGCAGTACTTC.

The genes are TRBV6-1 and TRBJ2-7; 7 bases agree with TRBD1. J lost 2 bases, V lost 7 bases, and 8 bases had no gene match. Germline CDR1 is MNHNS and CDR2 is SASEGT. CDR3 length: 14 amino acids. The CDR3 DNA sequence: TGTGCCAGCATAATCGACAGGGCCGCCTACGAGCAGTACTTC. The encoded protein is CASIIDRAAYEQYF.

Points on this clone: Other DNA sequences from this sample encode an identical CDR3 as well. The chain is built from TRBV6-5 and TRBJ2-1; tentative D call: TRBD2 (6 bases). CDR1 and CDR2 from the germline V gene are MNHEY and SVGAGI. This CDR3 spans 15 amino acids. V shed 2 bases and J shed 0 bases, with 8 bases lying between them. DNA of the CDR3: TGTGCCAGCAGTTACCGGCGGGGCTCCTACAATGAGCAGTTCTTC. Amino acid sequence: CASSYRRGSYNEQFF.

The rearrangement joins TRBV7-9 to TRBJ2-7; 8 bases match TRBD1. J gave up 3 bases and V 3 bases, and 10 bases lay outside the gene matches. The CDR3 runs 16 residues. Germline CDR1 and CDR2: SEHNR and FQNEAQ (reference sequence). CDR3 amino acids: CASSFPLGQADYEQYF. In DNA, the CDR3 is TGTGCCAGCAGCTTCCCTTTGGGACAGGCGGACTACGAGCAGTACTTC.